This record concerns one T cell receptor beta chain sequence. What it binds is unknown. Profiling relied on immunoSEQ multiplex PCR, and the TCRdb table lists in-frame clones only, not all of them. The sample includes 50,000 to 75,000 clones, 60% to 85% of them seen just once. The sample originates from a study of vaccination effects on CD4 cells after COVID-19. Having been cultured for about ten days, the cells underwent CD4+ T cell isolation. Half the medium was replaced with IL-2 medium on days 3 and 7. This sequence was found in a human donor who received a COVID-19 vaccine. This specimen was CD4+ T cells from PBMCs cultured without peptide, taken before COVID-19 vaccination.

Here the CDR3 reads CASSLDRASTEAFF. In DNA form, the CDR3 reads TGTGCCAGCAGTTTGGACAGGGCGAGCACTGAAGCTTTCTTT. The J gene is TRBJ1-1, the V gene TRBV6-5, with 8 bases matching TRBD1. This CDR3 comprises 14 residues. Per the germline V gene, CDR1 is MNHEY and CDR2 is SVGAGI. After removal of 4 bases from V and 4 bases from J, the junction contained 5 bases not matched to a gene.